This is a list of T cell receptor beta chains from one sample in a study of T cells after yellow fever vaccination. TCRdb independently ran MiXCR on the 5' RACE reads; one entry per CDR3 protein. The repertoire holds hundreds of thousands of distinct CDR3 sequences, with 13% as singletons. Sequencing used PBMCs, obtained on the day of the yellow fever booster vaccination. These TCRs come from a man younger than 45 who received the YFV17D yellow fever vaccine. CDR3s include the opening cysteine and the closing phenylalanine or tryptophan. A D gene is named only where the DNA matches it firmly. Rows give clone size only sometimes, using once, few, many, or a class for an expanded clone.

abundance: -
d_gene: -
j_gene: TRBJ2-1
v_gene: TRBV20-1
CDR3aa: CCARDINPRAYNEQFF
CDR3nt: TGCTGTGCTAGAGATATTAACCCGAGGGCCTACAATGAGCAGTTCTTC

abundance: -
d_gene: -
j_gene: TRBJ2-7
v_gene: TRBV28
CDR3aa: CASSWRTGFEQYF
CDR3nt: TGTGCCAGCAGTTGGCGTACAGGGTTTGAGCAGTACTTC

abundance: few
d_gene: -
j_gene: TRBJ1-2
v_gene: TRBV30
CDR3aa: CAWRAAGVYGYTF
CDR3nt: TGTGCCTGGAGAGCAGCAGGGGTCTATGGCTACACCTTC

abundance: -
d_gene: TRBD2
j_gene: TRBJ2-1
v_gene: TRBV19
CDR3aa: CASSHISGAGVSNEQFF
CDR3nt: TGTGCCAGTAGCCACATCAGTGGGGCGGGAGTGAGCAATGAGCAGTTCTTC

abundance: few
d_gene: -
j_gene: TRBJ2-5
v_gene: TRBV28
CDR3aa: CASSLRIQETQYF
CDR3nt: TGTGCCAGCAGTTTAAGGATCCAAGAGACCCAGTACTTC

abundance: -
d_gene: -
j_gene: TRBJ2-7
v_gene: TRBV6-5
CDR3aa: CASSNGQRDYEQYF
CDR3nt: TGTGCCAGCAGTAACGGACAGCGAGACTACGAGCAGTACTTC

abundance: few
d_gene: TRBD1
j_gene: TRBJ2-1
v_gene: TRBV6-1
CDR3aa: CASSAGTAKEEQFF
CDR3nt: TGTGCCAGCAGTGCCGGGACAGCGAAAGAGGAGCAGTTCTTC

abundance: medium-sized
d_gene: TRBD1
j_gene: TRBJ2-7
v_gene: TRBV4-1
CDR3aa: CASSQEGTGVYEQYF
CDR3nt: TGCGCCAGCAGCCAAGAAGGGACAGGGGTCTACGAGCAGTACTTC

abundance: few
d_gene: -
j_gene: TRBJ2-1
v_gene: TRBV7-9
CDR3aa: CASSSKRDGSYNEQFF
CDR3nt: TGTGCCAGCAGCTCCAAGAGGGACGGATCCTACAATGAGCAGTTCTTC

abundance: -
d_gene: TRBD2
j_gene: TRBJ2-7
v_gene: TRBV9
CDR3aa: CASSASGGKMSVDSYEQYF
CDR3nt: TGTGCCAGCAGCGCCTCGGGAGGGAAAATGAGCGTGGACTCCTACGAGCAGTACTTC

abundance: -
d_gene: -
j_gene: TRBJ2-2
v_gene: TRBV20-1
CDR3aa: CSARGGNPANTGELFF
CDR3nt: TGCAGTGCTAGGGGGGGAAACCCGGCGAACACCGGGGAGCTGTTTTTT

abundance: many
d_gene: TRBD2
j_gene: TRBJ2-3
v_gene: TRBV11-2
CDR3aa: CASSSGRGGLAITDTQYF
CDR3nt: TGTGCCAGCAGCTCGGGCCGGGGGGGACTAGCGATCACAGATACGCAGTATTTT

abundance: few
d_gene: -
j_gene: TRBJ1-5
v_gene: TRBV6-2/TRBV6-3
CDR3aa: CASSYLQAVDQPQHF
CDR3nt: TGTGCCAGCAGTTACCTCCAGGCCGTCGATCAGCCCCAGCATTTT

abundance: few
d_gene: -
j_gene: TRBJ2-7
v_gene: TRBV29-1
CDR3aa: CSVEEGVHEQYF
CDR3nt: TGCAGCGTTGAAGAGGGGGTCCACGAGCAGTACTTC

abundance: few
d_gene: -
j_gene: TRBJ1-4
v_gene: TRBV10-3
CDR3aa: CATSHRGSNEKLFF
CDR3nt: TGTGCCACCTCACATCGGGGCTCTAATGAAAAACTGTTTTTT